Each of the 27 T cell receptor beta chains below was sequenced from the same sample in a study of technical replicates of blood from a few donors. Only in-frame clones appear in the TCRdb table, and some are missing; sequencing was by immunoSEQ multiplex PCR. In the table there are over 75,000 clones, 95% to 98% of which are singletons. The sequenced material came from T cells isolated from PBMCs. These receptors were taken from a human donor in good health.

V and J are TRBV6-5 and TRBJ2-3; D is undetermined. The V gene's germline CDR1 is MNHEY and CDR2 SVGAGI. Trimming pared 2 bases from V and 5 bases from J, leaving 8 bases between. The CDR3 is 13 residues long. The CDR3 spells CASSYRTEDTQYF. The CDR3 nucleotides read TGTGCCAGCAGTTACCGCACTGAAGATACGCAGTATTTT.

The gene calls are TRBV10-3 and TRBJ2-2, with 13 bases aligning to TRBD2. V was clipped by 0 bases and J by 0 bases; unmatched bases: 4. CDR3 length: 19 amino acids. The V gene's germline CDR1 is ENHRY and CDR2 SYGVKD. CDR3 DNA sequence: TGTGCCATCAGTGAGTCATGGACTAGCGGGGGCGCGAACACCGGGGAGCTGTTTTTT. The encoded protein is CAISESWTSGGANTGELFF.

V and J are TRBV19 and TRBJ1-1; D is perhaps TRBD1 (5 bases). V lost 3 bases and J 0 bases, leaving 20 bases between the germline ends. The germline gives CDR1 LNHDA, CDR2 SQIVND (reference sequence). CDR3 length: 18 residues. This chain's CDR3 is CASSIVGRGPLMNTEAFF. The CDR3 nucleotides read TGTGCCAGTAGTATTGTGGGAAGGGGCCCCCTCATGAACACTGAAGCTTTCTTT.

The J gene is TRBJ1-2, the V gene TRBV19; TRBD1 matches at 8 bases. Germline CDR1 and CDR2: LNHDA and SQIVND (reference sequence). The V gene end was trimmed by 7 bases and the J gene end by 4 bases; junction bases not matched to a gene: 11. CDR3 length: 15 residues. As DNA, the CDR3 is TGTGCCAGTACCATCCGACCGGACAGGGCCTATGGCTACACCTTC. Translation gives CASTIRPDRAYGYTF.

This chain connects TRBV9 to TRBJ2-7; D gene uncertain. V lost 4 bases and J lost 2, with 13 bases in between. The CDR3 totals 14 residues. Germline-derived CDR1 and CDR2 are SGDLS and YYNGEE. The CDR3 spells CASSPDTGTYEQYF. The CDR3, as DNA: TGTGCCAGCAGCCCAGACACCGGAACCTACGAGCAGTACTTC.

V and J are TRBV7-2 and TRBJ2-1; TRBD1 agrees at 7 bases. After removal of 4 bases from V and 0 bases from J, the junction contained 3 bases not matched to a gene. Germline assignment: CDR1 SGHTA and CDR2 FQGNSA. The CDR3 spans 15 residues. This CDR3 is CASSSRDSSYNEQFF. Written as DNA, the CDR3 is TGTGCCAGCAGCTCCCGGGACAGCTCCTACAATGAGCAGTTCTTC. Variable domain in full (rest from reference TRBV7-2 and TRBJ2-1): GAGVSQSPSNKVTEKGKDVELRCDPISGHTALYWYRQSLGQGLEFLIYFQGNSAPDKSGLPSDRFSAERTGGSVSTLTIQRTQQEDSAVYLCASSSRDSSYNEQFFGPGTRLTVL.

The chain employs TRBV6-1 and TRBJ2-1, with 9 bases aligning to TRBD1. V dropped 4 bases and J dropped 7; count of bases not matched to a gene: 8. CDR3 length equals 15 residues. The germline gives CDR1 MNHNS, CDR2 SASEGT. CDR3 DNA: TGTGCCAGCAGTGTCGGACAGGGGAACAGAAATGAGCAGTTCTTC. Its protein is CASSVGQGNRNEQFF.

The chain carries TRBV7-9 and TRBJ1-2, with TRBD1 matching over 8 bases. This CDR3 is built from 18 residues. Germline loops: CDR1 SEHNR, CDR2 FQNEAQ (reference sequence). Trimming removed 2 bases from V and 4 bases from J; junction bases left unmatched: 15. The CDR3 nucleotides read TGTGCCAGCAGCTTACACTTCCGCAGGGGGCTGGCTGGCTATGGCTACACCTTC. This translates into CASSLHFRRGLAGYGYTF.

The chain links TRBV30 to TRBJ2-3; 7 bases agree with TRBD1. Per germline, CDR1 GTSNPN and CDR2 SVGIG (reference sequence). V trimming: 3 bases; J trimming: 0 bases; junction bases outside the gene matches: 3. There are 14 residues in the CDR3. CDR3 sequence reads: CAWRRGPSTDTQYF. In nucleotides, the CDR3 is TGTGCCTGGAGGAGGGGGCCCAGCACAGATACGCAGTATTTT.

The V gene is TRBV11-2, the J gene TRBJ2-7; D call uncertain. The germline CDR1 and CDR2 sequences are SGHAT and FQNNGV. The V and J ends lost 4 bases and 5 bases respectively, with 9 bases between them. There are 12 residues in the CDR3. This chain's CDR3 is CASSSSRHEQYF. The CDR3 DNA reads TGTGCCAGCAGCTCTTCCCGTCACGAGCAGTACTTC.

DNA for the CDR3: TGTGCCAGCAGCCTCGCCCTTCGGGACACTGAAGCTTTCTTT. This translates into CASSLALRDTEAFF. The chain has TRBV11-2 and TRBJ1-1; D remains ambiguous. Trimming removed 5 bases at V and 3 bases at J, with 13 bases between. CDR3 length: 14 residues. CDR1 is SGHAT and CDR2 is FQNNGV in the germline V gene.

The chain couples TRBV10-1 to TRBJ1-4; 11 bases match TRBD1. Germline CDR1 reads WNHNN; CDR2 reads SYGVQD (reference sequence). This CDR3 has 19 amino acids. V lost 0 bases, J lost 5 bases, and 11 bases stayed unmatched. CDR3 loop: CASSESIPGQGAPNEKLFF. For the CDR3, the DNA is TGCGCCAGCAGTGAGTCGATACCTGGACAGGGGGCGCCGAATGAAAAACTGTTTTTT.

In this sample, this clone turned up a few times. The gene calls are TRBV5-1 and TRBJ1-1, with D hard to call. Trimming took off 1 base at V and 0 bases at J, with 7 bases between the two ends. The CDR3 is made up of 14 amino acids. The germline V gene encodes CDR1 SGHRS and CDR2 YFSETQ. DNA of the CDR3: TGCGCCAGCAGCTTGAAGCACCTGAACACTGAAGCTTTCTTT. This codes for CASSLKHLNTEAFF.

V usage is TRBV2 and J usage is TRBJ2-3, with D perhaps matching TRBD2 (6 bases). Germline V gives CDR1 SNHLY, CDR2 FYNNEI. The ends were cut back, 10 bases at V and 0 bases at J, with 14 bases in the middle. This CDR3 comprises 14 residues. In nucleotides, the CDR3 is TGTGCCACCCACTCGGGGGTGAGCACAGATACGCAGTATTTT. It codes for CATHSGVSTDTQYF. The full variable domain, completed using reference TRBV2 and TRBJ2-3, is EPEVTQTPSHQVTQMGQEVILRCVPISNHLYFYWYRQILGQKVEFLVSFYNNEISEKSEIFDDQFSVERPDGSNFTLKIRSTKLEDSAMYFCATHSGVSTDTQYFGPGTRLTVL.

This clone has just a few counts. V usage is TRBV9 and J usage is TRBJ2-6, with a tentative D call TRBD1 (8 bases). Trimming pared 4 bases from V and 0 bases from J, leaving 14 bases between. The CDR3 is 17 amino acids. Germline V gene lookup returns CDR1 SGDLS and CDR2 YYNGEE. CDR3 sequence (DNA): TGTGCCAGCAGCACCACAGGGGGGGGCTCTGGGGCCAACGTCCTGACTTTC. Its translation is CASSTTGGGSGANVLTF.

The rearrangement uses TRBV6-1 and TRBJ1-4, with D unresolved. The length of the CDR3 is 13 residues. CDR1 and CDR2 from the germline V gene are MNHNS and SASEGT. Trimming took off 5 bases at V and 3 bases at J, with 7 bases between the two ends. CDR3 in DNA: TGTGCCAGCAGTTCAACAGCTAATGAAAAACTGTTTTTT. Translating gives CASSSTANEKLFF.

The V and J genes are TRBV6-4 and TRBJ1-3; 7 bases are shared with TRBD1. This CDR3 is 16 amino acids long. Per the germline V gene, CDR1 is MRHNA and CDR2 is SNTAGT. V lost 6 bases and J lost 0; bases outside the gene matches: 8. The CDR3 coding sequence is TGTGCCAGCAGCCGGGACAGCCTCGCCTCTGGAAACACCATATATTTT. It translates to CASSRDSLASGNTIYF.

This chain links TRBV5-4 with TRBJ2-7; 8 bases are a match to TRBD1. Germline V CDR1 and CDR2: SGHNT, YYREEE (reference sequence). CDR3 length equals 14 residues. The V gene end was trimmed by 3 bases and the J gene end by 5 bases; junction bases not matched to a gene: 7. The CDR3 sequence: CASSSTGVWHEQYF. The CDR3 bases are TGTGCCAGCAGCTCGACAGGGGTGTGGCACGAGCAGTACTTC.

The V call is TRBV7-9, the J call TRBJ1-5; D unresolved. Germline V lookup: CDR1 SEHNR, CDR2 FQNEAQ (reference sequence). V was clipped by 4 bases and J by 6 bases, with 7 bases between them. This CDR3 has 12 amino acids. The CDR3 spells CASSSLGQPQHF. CDR3 in DNA: TGTGCCAGCAGCTCCCTCGGTCAGCCCCAGCATTTT.

V usage is TRBV6-1 and J usage is TRBJ1-1; tentatively, D is TRBD1 (6 bases). CDR1 and CDR2 from the germline V gene are MNHNS and SASEGT. The CDR3 runs 16 residues. Trimming pared 3 bases from V and 0 bases from J, leaving 14 bases between. CDR3 loop: CASSELGQIMNTEAFF. In DNA, the CDR3 is TGTGCCAGCAGTGAGTTAGGACAGATAATGAACACTGAAGCTTTCTTT.

This sequence joins TRBV4-1 and TRBJ2-3, with a weak D call TRBD1 (5 bases). The CDR3 is made up of 17 amino acids. Germline CDR1 and CDR2: MGHRA and YSYEKL. The V end was cut by 1 base, the J end by 1 base, with 15 bases between. The CDR3 protein is CASSQGFRVIGTDTQYF. Written as DNA, the CDR3 is TGCGCCAGCAGCCAAGGATTCAGGGTAATTGGCACAGATACGCAGTATTTT.

This chain joins TRBV19 and TRBJ1-2, with D possibly matching TRBD1 (5 bases). Germline V CDR1 and CDR2: LNHDA, SQIVND (reference sequence). V was clipped by 7 bases and J by 4 bases, with 22 bases between them. CDR3 length: 16 amino acids. CDR3 sequence: CASIESGVGRPYGYTF. CDR3 in DNA: TGTGCCAGTATCGAATCCGGCGTGGGGCGTCCCTATGGCTACACCTTC.

In this sample, this clone turned up once. The chain links TRBV2 to TRBJ2-4; possibly TRBD2 for D (5 bases). The germline CDR1 and CDR2 sequences are SNHLY and FYNNEI. Trimming cost V 6 bases and J 4 bases, with 13 bases left between them. The CDR3 loop spans 14 amino acids. The CDR3 nucleotides are TGTGCCAGCAGGGCTAGCTGGGTGAAAAACATTCAGTACTTC. Its protein is CASRASWVKNIQYF.

The rearrangement joins TRBV7-9 to TRBJ1-5, with D unresolved. The CDR3 covers 14 residues. Trimming stripped 0 bases from V and 1 base from J, with 4 bases between. Germline loops: CDR1 SEHNR, CDR2 FQNEAQ (reference sequence). Written as DNA, the CDR3 is TGTGCCAGCAGCTTAGCTGGCAGCAATCAGCCCCAGCATTTT. It specifies CASSLAGSNQPQHF.

Here the CDR3 reads CSVEKQGAEAFF. CDR3 in DNA: TGCAGCGTTGAGAAACAGGGGGCTGAAGCTTTCTTT. The chain recombines TRBV29-1 with TRBJ1-1; TRBD1 agrees at 8 bases. Germline trimming cut 3 bases from V and 6 bases from J; bases unmatched to any gene: 3. The CDR3 is 12 residues long. Germline V lookup: CDR1 SQVTM, CDR2 ANQGSEA.

The chain recombines TRBV19 with TRBJ2-5, with 7 nucleotides matching TRBD1. The germline V gene has CDR1 LNHDA and CDR2 SQIVND (reference sequence). The CDR3 contains 13 residues. Trimming removed 4 bases from V and 5 bases from J; junction bases left unmatched: 4. The CDR3 sequence: CASSRQGGETQYF. The CDR3 DNA follows: TGTGCCAGTAGTAGACAGGGTGGCGAGACCCAGTACTTC. The whole variable domain, filled in from reference TRBV19 and TRBJ2-5, reads DGGITQSPKYLFRKEGQNVTLSCEQNLNHDAMYWYRQDPGQGLRLIYYSQIVNDFQKGDIAEGYSVSREKKESFPLTVTSAQKNPTAFYLCASSRQGGETQYFGPGTRLLVL.

This clone was recorded once. The chain is built from TRBV5-1 and TRBJ2-3; D gene uncertain. CDR1 and CDR2 (germline): SGHRS, YFSETQ. V gave up 6 bases and J gave up 0 bases, with 14 bases separating them. There are 15 residues in the CDR3. The CDR3 nucleotides are TGCGCCAGCACCCAGAGTAGACTTAGCACAGATACGCAGTATTTT. This gives the protein CASTQSRLSTDTQYF.